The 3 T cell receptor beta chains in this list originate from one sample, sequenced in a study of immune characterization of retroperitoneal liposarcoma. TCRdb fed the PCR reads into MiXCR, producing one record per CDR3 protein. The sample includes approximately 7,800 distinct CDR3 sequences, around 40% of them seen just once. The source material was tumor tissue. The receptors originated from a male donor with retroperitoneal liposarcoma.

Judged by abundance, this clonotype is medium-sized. The CDR3 DNA is TGTGCCAGCAGTGAAGGGTCAGGGGCCCAAGAGACCCAGTTCTTC. It yields the protein CASSEGSGAQETQFF. J is TRBJ2-1 and V is TRBV6-1, with D possibly matching TRBD1 (6 bases). CDR3 length: 15 residues. The ends were cut back, 1 base at V and 13 bases at J, with 20 bases in the middle. From germline, CDR1 is MNHNS and CDR2 SASEGT.

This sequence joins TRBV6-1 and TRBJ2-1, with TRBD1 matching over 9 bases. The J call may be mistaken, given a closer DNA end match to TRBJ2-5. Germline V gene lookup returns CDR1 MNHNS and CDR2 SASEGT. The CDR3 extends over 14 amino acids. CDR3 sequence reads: CASSNGGQGETQYF. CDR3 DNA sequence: TGTGCCAGCAGTAATGGAGGACAGGGGGAGACCCAGTACTTC.

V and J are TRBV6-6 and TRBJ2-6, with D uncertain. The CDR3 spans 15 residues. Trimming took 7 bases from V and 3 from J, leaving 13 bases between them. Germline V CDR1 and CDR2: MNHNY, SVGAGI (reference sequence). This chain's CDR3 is CASNNRGDGANVLTF. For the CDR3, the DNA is TGTGCCAGCAACAACCGCGGAGATGGGGCCAACGTCCTGACTTTC.